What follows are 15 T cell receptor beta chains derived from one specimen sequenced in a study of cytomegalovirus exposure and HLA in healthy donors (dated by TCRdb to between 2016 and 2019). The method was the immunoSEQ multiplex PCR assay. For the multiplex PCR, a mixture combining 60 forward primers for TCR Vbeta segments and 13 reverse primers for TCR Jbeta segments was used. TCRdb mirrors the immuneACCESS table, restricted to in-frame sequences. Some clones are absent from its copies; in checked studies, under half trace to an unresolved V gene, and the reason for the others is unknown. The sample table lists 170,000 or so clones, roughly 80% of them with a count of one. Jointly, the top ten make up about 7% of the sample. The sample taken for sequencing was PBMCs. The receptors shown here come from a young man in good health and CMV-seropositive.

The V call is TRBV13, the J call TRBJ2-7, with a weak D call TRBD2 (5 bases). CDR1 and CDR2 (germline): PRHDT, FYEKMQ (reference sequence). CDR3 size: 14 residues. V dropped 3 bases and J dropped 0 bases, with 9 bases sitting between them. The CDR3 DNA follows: TGTGCCAGCAGCTTTCAAAGCGGCTCCTACGAGCAGTACTTC. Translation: CASSFQSGSYEQYF.

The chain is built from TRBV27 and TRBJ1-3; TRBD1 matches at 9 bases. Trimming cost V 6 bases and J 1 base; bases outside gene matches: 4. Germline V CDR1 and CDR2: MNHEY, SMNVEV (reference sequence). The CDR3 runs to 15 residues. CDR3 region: CASSFGTGSGNTIYF. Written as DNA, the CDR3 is TGTGCCAGCAGCTTCGGGACAGGGTCTGGAAACACCATATATTTT.

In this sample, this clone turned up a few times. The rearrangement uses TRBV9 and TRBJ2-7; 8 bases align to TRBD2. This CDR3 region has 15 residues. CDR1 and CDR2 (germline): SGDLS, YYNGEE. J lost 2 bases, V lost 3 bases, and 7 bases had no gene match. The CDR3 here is CASSASSGTTYEQYF. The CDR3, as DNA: TGTGCCAGCAGCGCGAGTAGCGGGACCACCTACGAGCAGTACTTC.

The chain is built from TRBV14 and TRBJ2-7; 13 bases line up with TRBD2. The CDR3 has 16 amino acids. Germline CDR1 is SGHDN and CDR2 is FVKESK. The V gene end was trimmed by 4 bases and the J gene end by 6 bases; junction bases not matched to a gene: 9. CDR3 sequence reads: CASSLPGLAGVLEQYF. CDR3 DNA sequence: TGTGCCAGCAGCCTTCCCGGACTAGCGGGAGTTCTCGAGCAGTACTTC.

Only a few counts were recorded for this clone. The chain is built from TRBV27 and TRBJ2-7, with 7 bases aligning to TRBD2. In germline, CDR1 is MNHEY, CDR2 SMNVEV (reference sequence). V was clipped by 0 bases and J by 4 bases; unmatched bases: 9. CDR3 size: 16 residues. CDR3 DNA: TGTGCCAGCAGTTTATCGCGCGGGAGTTTTTGGTACGAGCAGTACTTC. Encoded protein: CASSLSRGSFWYEQYF.

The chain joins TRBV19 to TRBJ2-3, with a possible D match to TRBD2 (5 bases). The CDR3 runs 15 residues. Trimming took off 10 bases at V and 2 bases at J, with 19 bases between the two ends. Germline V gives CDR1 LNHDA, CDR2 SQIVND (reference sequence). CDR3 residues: CATARGGSVTDTQYF. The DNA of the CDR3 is TGTGCCACGGCAAGAGGAGGTAGCGTCACAGATACGCAGTATTTT. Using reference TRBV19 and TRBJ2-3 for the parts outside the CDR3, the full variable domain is DGGITQSPKYLFRKEGQNVTLSCEQNLNHDAMYWYRQDPGQGLRLIYYSQIVNDFQKGDIAEGYSVSREKKESFPLTVTSAQKNPTAFYLCATARGGSVTDTQYFGPGTRLTVL.

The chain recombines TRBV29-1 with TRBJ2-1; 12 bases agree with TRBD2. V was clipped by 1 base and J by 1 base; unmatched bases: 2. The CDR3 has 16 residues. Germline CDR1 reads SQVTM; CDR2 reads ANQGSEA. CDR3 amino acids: CSVEGLAGESYNEQFF. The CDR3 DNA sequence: TGCAGCGTTGAAGGACTAGCGGGGGAATCCTACAATGAGCAGTTCTTC.

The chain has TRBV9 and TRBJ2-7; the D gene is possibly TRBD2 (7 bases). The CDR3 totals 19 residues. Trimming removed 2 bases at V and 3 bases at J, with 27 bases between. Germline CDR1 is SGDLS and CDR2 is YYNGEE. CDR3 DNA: TGTGCCAGCAGCGTGATCCTCCCTAGGGGGGGATATGGTTACTACGAGCAGTACTTC. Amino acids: CASSVILPRGGYGYYEQYF.

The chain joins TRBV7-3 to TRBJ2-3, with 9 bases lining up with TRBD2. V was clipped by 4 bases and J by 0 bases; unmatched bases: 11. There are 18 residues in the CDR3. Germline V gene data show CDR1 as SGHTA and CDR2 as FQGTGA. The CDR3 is CASSSWAASGASTDTQYF. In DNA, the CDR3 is TGTGCCAGCAGCTCCTGGGCGGCTAGCGGGGCTAGCACAGATACGCAGTATTTT.

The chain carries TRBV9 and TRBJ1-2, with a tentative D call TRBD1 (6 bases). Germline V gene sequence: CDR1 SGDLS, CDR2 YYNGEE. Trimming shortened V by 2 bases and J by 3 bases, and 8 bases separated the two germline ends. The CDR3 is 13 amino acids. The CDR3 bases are TGTGCCAGCAGCGTGGACAGTGACTATGGCTACACCTTC. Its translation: CASSVDSDYGYTF.

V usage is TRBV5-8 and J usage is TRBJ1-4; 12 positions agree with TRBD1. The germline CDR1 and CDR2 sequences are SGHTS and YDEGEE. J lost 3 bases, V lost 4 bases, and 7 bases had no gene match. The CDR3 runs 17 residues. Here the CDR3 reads CASSRPGTGGPNEKLFF. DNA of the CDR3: TGTGCCAGCAGCCGACCTGGGACAGGGGGCCCTAATGAAAAACTGTTTTTT.

DNA for the CDR3: TGTGCCAGCAGCCAATATCCCGCAGATGAGCAGTTCTTC. Translation gives CASSQYPADEQFF. The chain combines TRBV11-3 with TRBJ2-1; D uncertain. The V end lost 5 bases, the J end lost 8 bases, and 13 bases lay between the germline ends. Germline CDR1 reads SGHNT; CDR2 reads YENEEA. The CDR3 is 13 amino acids.

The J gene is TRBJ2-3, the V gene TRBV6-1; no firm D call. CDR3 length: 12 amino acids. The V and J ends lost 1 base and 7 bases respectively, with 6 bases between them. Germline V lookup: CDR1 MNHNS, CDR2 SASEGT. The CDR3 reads CASSEGSNTQYF. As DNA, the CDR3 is TGTGCCAGCAGTGAAGGTAGTAATACGCAGTATTTT.

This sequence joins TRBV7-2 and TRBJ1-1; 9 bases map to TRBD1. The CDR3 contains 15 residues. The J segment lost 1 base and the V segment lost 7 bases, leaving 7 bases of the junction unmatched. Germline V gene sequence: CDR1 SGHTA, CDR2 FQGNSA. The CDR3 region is CASTLYRGPNTEAFF. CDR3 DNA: TGTGCCAGCACCCTCTACAGGGGGCCGAACACTGAAGCTTTCTTT.

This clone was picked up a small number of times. The DNA for the CDR3 is TGCGCCAGCAGCTTAGACGTGGCGTTGGCGGGAGGCCGCAATGAGCAGTTCTTC. Its protein is CASSLDVALAGGRNEQFF. The J gene is TRBJ2-1, the V gene TRBV5-1; 8 bases are a match to TRBD2. Losses at the gene ends were 2 bases for V and 6 bases for J; bases not matched to a gene: 16. The germline V gene encodes CDR1 SGHRS and CDR2 YFSETQ. This CDR3 has 18 residues.